This T cell receptor (beta chain) was observed in a study of blood T cell repertoires in COVID-19. TCRdb's table, derived via immunoSEQ multiplex PCR, lists solely in-frame clones and lacks some. Among some 150,000 clones listed, roughly 90% were seen once. Sequencing used peripheral blood. The receptor's source is a man aged 55-75 years with acute or convalescent COVID-19.

In DNA form, the CDR3 reads TGTGCCAGTAGTATAGATTGGGCGGGGGCCCCTGCCTCCGGGGAGCTGTTTTTT. This encodes CASSIDWAGAPASGELFF. J is TRBJ2-2 and V is TRBV19; tentatively, D is TRBD2 (7 bases). Trimming cost V 0 bases and J 6 bases, with 20 bases left between them. The CDR3 is 18 amino acids. CDR1 is LNHDA and CDR2 is SQIVND in the germline V gene (reference sequence).